This TCR beta chain emerged from a study of monozygotic twins with inflammatory bowel disease. The CDR3 runs 14 residues. Every TCR library consumed approximately 4,000 ng of total RNA. UMIs that included a 6-nucleotide sample barcode were added by template switching, which took place during cDNA synthesis. TCRdb reprocessed the 5' RACE reads and keeps a single row for each CDR3 protein, giving no DNA. Recorded here are just over 300,000 distinct CDR3 sequences; the top ten clones represent 5.6%. Sequenced input: blood. V and J are TRBV12-3 or TRBV12-4 and TRBJ2-3; TCRdb indicates TRBD2, and absent DNA this call remains unverified. This receptor was identified in a human donor with ulcerative colitis or Crohn's disease, or a healthy co-twin of an affected twin (not recorded which). The CDR3 sequence is CASRVAGGRDTQYF.